The 15 T cell receptor beta chains given below trace back to one sample, sequenced in a study of cytomegalovirus exposure and HLA in healthy donors. 13 Jbeta primers and 60 Vbeta primers were used for the PCR. The data were produced by immunoSEQ multiplex PCR, yet TCRdb's version contains in-frame clones alone and is incomplete. The sample holds roughly 240,000 clones, around 80% seen once. Sequencing was carried out using PBMCs. The receptors stem from a boy younger than 18 in good health and CMV-seronegative.

This clone was observed a few times. The V and J genes are TRBV6-1 and TRBJ1-2; D is uncertain. V was shortened by 4 bases and J by 8 bases, with 14 bases between the two germline ends. CDR3 length: 13 residues. CDR1 and CDR2 (germline): MNHNS, SASEGT. CDR3 protein: CASSADRVWGYTF. CDR3 nucleotide sequence: TGTGCCAGCAGTGCCGACCGGGTCTGGGGCTACACCTTC.

V usage is TRBV4-1 and J usage is TRBJ1-2, with 8 positions matching TRBD1. V dropped 4 bases and J dropped 5; count of bases not matched to a gene: 6. Per germline, CDR1 MGHRA and CDR2 YSYEKL. The CDR3 is made up of 14 amino acids. CDR3 nucleotides: TGCGCCAGCAGCCGCGGACAGGGTCTGTATGGCTACACCTTC. Protein: CASSRGQGLYGYTF.

This sequence joins TRBV6-1 and TRBJ2-5; TRBD1 is a possible D gene (5 bases). V dropped 6 bases and J dropped 13 bases, with 21 bases sitting between them. This CDR3 has 13 residues. Germline values: CDR1 MNHNS, CDR2 SASEGT. CDR3 in amino acids: CASRDLRQPRGYF. CDR3 in DNA: TGTGCCAGCAGGGACCTCAGACAGCCGAGAGGGTACTTC.

CDR3 loop: CASSLAGTGGAFF. CDR3 nucleotide sequence: TGTGCCAGCAGCTTAGCTGGGACAGGGGGTGCTTTCTTT. V usage is TRBV11-3 and J usage is TRBJ1-1, with TRBD1 identical over 11 bases. The germline gives CDR1 SGHNT, CDR2 YENEEA. V dropped 1 base and J dropped 11; count of bases not matched to a gene: 3. The CDR3 loop spans 13 amino acids.

The chain has TRBV2 and TRBJ1-1, with a tentative D call TRBD1 (6 bases). Germline V gives CDR1 SNHLY, CDR2 FYNNEI. The CDR3 is 12 amino acids. Trimming removed 5 bases from V and 4 bases from J, with 8 bases in between. The CDR3 region is CASSSGVTEAFF. For the CDR3, the DNA is TGTGCCAGCAGTTCAGGGGTCACTGAAGCTTTCTTT.

This clone was recorded only once. This chain joins TRBV9 and TRBJ2-3; 8 nucleotides agree with TRBD1. The length of the CDR3 is 16 residues. The germline V gene has CDR1 SGDLS and CDR2 YYNGEE. V shed 4 bases, J shed 0 bases, and the junction held 7 bases outside the gene matches. CDR3 loop: CASSWTGSVSTDTQYF. CDR3 bases: TGTGCCAGCAGCTGGACAGGGTCAGTCAGCACAGATACGCAGTATTTT. Using reference TRBV9 and TRBJ2-3 for the parts outside the CDR3, the full variable domain is DSGVTQTPKHLITATGQRVTLRCSPRSGDLSVYWYQQSLDQGLQFLIQYYNGEERAKGNILERFSAQQFPDLHSELNLSSLELGDSALYFCASSWTGSVSTDTQYFGPGTRLTVL.

This rearrangement joins TRBV9 to TRBJ1-3; 8 nucleotides match TRBD1. Germline CDR1 and CDR2: SGDLS and YYNGEE. Trimming cost V 5 bases and J 1 base; bases outside gene matches: 5. The CDR3 extends over 15 amino acids. In DNA, the CDR3 is TGTGCCAGCAGGGGGCAGGGGGCATCTGGAAACACCATATATTTT. Protein: CASRGQGASGNTIYF.

The chain carries TRBV19 and TRBJ1-2, with 10 positions matching TRBD1. The V and J ends lost 4 bases and 8 bases, in that order; junction bases with no gene match: 4. This CDR3 has 13 amino acids. Germline V CDR1 and CDR2: LNHDA, SQIVND (reference sequence). DNA of the CDR3: TGTGCCAGTAGTACGACAGGGGGCGGCGGCTACACCTTC. Amino acids: CASSTTGGGGYTF.

On this clone: A junction end diverges from the germline sequence, so it may reflect a read error. This sequence joins TRBV10-3 and TRBJ2-1; D might be TRBD2 (5 bases). This CDR3 is 14 amino acids long. Germline V gene data show CDR1 as ENHRY and CDR2 as SYGVKD. CDR3 nucleotide sequence: TGTGCCATCAGCCCGCCGGGAACCAAAGAAGAGCCGTTCTTC. The encoded protein is CAISPPGTKEEPFF.

The chain employs TRBV9 and TRBJ1-2; 7 nucleotides align to TRBD1. Germline CDR1 reads SGDLS; CDR2 reads YYNGEE. The CDR3 is made up of 14 amino acids. V gave up 3 bases and J gave up 4 bases; unmatched junction bases: 6. The CDR3 DNA reads TGTGCCAGCAGCGCGACAGGGACCACCTATGGCTACACCTTC. It encodes CASSATGTTYGYTF. The whole variable domain, filled in from reference TRBV9 and TRBJ1-2, reads DSGVTQTPKHLITATGQRVTLRCSPRSGDLSVYWYQQSLDQGLQFLIQYYNGEERAKGNILERFSAQQFPDLHSELNLSSLELGDSALYFCASSATGTTYGYTFGSGTRLTVV.

The V call is TRBV7-3, the J call TRBJ2-3, with D possibly TRBD2 on 6 matching bases. V was pared by 1 base and J by 4 bases, with 15 bases between. CDR3 length equals 16 residues. Germline-derived CDR1 and CDR2 are SGHTA and FQGTGA. CDR3 region: CASSLKGGRGSDTQYF. The CDR3 nucleotides are TGTGCCAGCAGCTTAAAAGGCGGGCGGGGCTCAGATACGCAGTATTTT.

The J gene is TRBJ2-2, the V gene TRBV5-1, with TRBD2 identical over 11 bases. The length of the CDR3 is 17 residues. With V trimmed by 7 bases and J by 5 bases, 13 bases remained unmatched. Germline CDR1 is SGHRS and CDR2 is YFSETQ. In DNA form, the CDR3 reads TGCGCCAGCGGACGGCTAGCGGGAGGCCCAAAGACCGGGGAGCTGTTTTTT. This encodes CASGRLAGGPKTGELFF.

This sequence joins TRBV27 and TRBJ1-1, with TRBD1 as a possible D gene (5 bases). CDR3 length: 13 amino acids. The germline V gene encodes CDR1 MNHEY and CDR2 SMNVEV (reference sequence). V was shortened by 3 bases and J by 7 bases, with 12 bases between the two germline ends. The CDR3 bases are TGTGCCAGCAGTTTTTACGGGCAGGGTGAAGCTTTCTTT. Its protein is CASSFYGQGEAFF.

Only one count was recorded for this clone. The chain has TRBV12-5 and TRBJ1-1; no reliable D call. The CDR3 has 19 residues. Trimming cost V 0 bases and J 0 bases, with 20 bases left between them. Germline assignment: CDR1 LGHNT and CDR2 FRNRAP. The CDR3 bases are TGTGCTAGTGGTTTGGTTAACAGCGGATTCCGACTCTTGAACACTGAAGCTTTCTTT. This codes for CASGLVNSGFRLLNTEAFF.

Note on this clone: The junction shows a germline mismatch at one end, possibly a read error. The chain carries TRBV4-1 and TRBJ2-7; D remains ambiguous. The CDR3 covers 13 residues. Germline V CDR1 and CDR2: MGHRA, YSYEKL. The DNA for the CDR3 is TGCGCCAGCAGCCAAACAGAGACCTATGAGCAGTACTTC. Its protein product is CASSQTETYEQYF.